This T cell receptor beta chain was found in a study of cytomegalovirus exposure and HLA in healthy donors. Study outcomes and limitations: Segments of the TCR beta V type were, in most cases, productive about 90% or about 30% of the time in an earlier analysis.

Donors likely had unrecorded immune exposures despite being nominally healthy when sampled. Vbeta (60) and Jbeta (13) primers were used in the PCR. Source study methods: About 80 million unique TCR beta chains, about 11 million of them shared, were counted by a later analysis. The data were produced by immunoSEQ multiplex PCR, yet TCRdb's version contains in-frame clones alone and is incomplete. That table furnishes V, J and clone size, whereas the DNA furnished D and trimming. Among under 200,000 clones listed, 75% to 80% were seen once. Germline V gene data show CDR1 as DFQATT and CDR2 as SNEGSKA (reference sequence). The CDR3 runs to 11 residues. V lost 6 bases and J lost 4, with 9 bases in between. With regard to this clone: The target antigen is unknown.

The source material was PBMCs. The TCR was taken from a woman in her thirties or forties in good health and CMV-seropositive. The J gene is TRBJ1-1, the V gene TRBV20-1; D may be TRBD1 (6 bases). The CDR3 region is CSASTGTEAFF. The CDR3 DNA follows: TGCAGTGCATCGACAGGCACTGAAGCTTTCTTT.